One sample yielded the 6 T cell receptor beta chains listed below, sequenced in a study of CD8 T cells in Susac syndrome. Random hexamers were used to reverse transcribe roughly 0.45 to 1 ug of RNA. In TCRdb, the immunoSEQ multiplex PCR reads were re-called with MiXCR into one record per CDR3 protein. The table has 170,000 or so distinct CDR3 sequences, roughly 95% seen once; the top ten hold 0.1% to 0.15%. The sequenced sample consisted of CD4+ T cells from PBMCs. The source of these receptors is a human donor with Susac syndrome.

The rearrangement joins TRBV24-1 to TRBJ2-7, with 7 positions matching TRBD2. The CDR3 contains 18 residues. V was pared by 4 bases and J by 2 bases, with 16 bases of the junction left unmatched. CDR1 KGHDR and CDR2 SFDVKD come from the germline V gene. The CDR3 nucleotides read TGTGCCACCAGTGACTCAAGGCCTAGCTGCAGCGGGACCTACGAGCAGTACGTC. Translated, it gives CATSDSRPSCSGTYEQYV.

This clonotype has more than one count but fewer than ten. V gene TRBV4-2 combines with J gene TRBJ1-5; no clear D. The V gene lost 4 bases and the J gene lost 7 bases, with 8 bases spanning the gap. Germline assignment: CDR1 LGHNA and CDR2 YNFKEQ. This CDR3 region has 12 residues. The CDR3 nucleotides read TGTGCCAGCAGCCCCGTCGGGCAGCCCCAGCATTTT. Translation: CASSPVGQPQHF.

The chain couples TRBV5-4 to TRBJ2-5; D not certain. The V gene's germline CDR1 is SGHNT and CDR2 YYREEE (reference sequence). Trimming removed 4 bases at V and 2 bases at J, with 12 bases between. The CDR3 length is 14 residues. CDR3 bases: TGTGCCAGCAGCCGGGCGCTACGACAAGAGACCCAGTACTTC. This translates into CASSRALRQETQYF.

This clonotype was seen a single time. The rearrangement uses TRBV20-1 and TRBJ2-7; 8 bases map to TRBD1. The CDR3 has 15 amino acids. In germline, CDR1 is DFQATT, CDR2 SNEGSKA (reference sequence). V dropped 6 bases and J dropped 4; count of bases not matched to a gene: 14. CDR3 sequence (DNA): TGCAGTGCACCCGAGACAAGGACAGGGCGTTACGAGCAGTACTTC. It is translated as CSAPETRTGRYEQYF.

The V gene is TRBV27, the J gene TRBJ1-1; perhaps TRBD1 as D (5 bases). The ends were cut back, 5 bases at V and 3 bases at J, with 13 bases in the middle. This CDR3 spans 14 amino acids. The germline V gene encodes CDR1 MNHEY and CDR2 SMNVEV (reference sequence). The CDR3 coding sequence is TGTGCCAGCAGTCCCTTGGGACCTTACACTGAAGCTTTCTTT. Translated: CASSPLGPYTEAFF.

In this sample, this clonotype turned up once. The chain recombines TRBV6-6 with TRBJ1-5; TRBD1 agrees at 8 bases. CDR1 and CDR2 (germline): MNHNY, SVGAGI (reference sequence). This CDR3 is built from 15 residues. V shed 4 bases and J 5 bases; nucleotides not matched to a gene: 7. CDR3 sequence: CASSFDRGTHQPQHF. CDR3 nucleotide sequence: TGTGCCAGCAGTTTTGACAGGGGAACTCATCAGCCCCAGCATTTT.